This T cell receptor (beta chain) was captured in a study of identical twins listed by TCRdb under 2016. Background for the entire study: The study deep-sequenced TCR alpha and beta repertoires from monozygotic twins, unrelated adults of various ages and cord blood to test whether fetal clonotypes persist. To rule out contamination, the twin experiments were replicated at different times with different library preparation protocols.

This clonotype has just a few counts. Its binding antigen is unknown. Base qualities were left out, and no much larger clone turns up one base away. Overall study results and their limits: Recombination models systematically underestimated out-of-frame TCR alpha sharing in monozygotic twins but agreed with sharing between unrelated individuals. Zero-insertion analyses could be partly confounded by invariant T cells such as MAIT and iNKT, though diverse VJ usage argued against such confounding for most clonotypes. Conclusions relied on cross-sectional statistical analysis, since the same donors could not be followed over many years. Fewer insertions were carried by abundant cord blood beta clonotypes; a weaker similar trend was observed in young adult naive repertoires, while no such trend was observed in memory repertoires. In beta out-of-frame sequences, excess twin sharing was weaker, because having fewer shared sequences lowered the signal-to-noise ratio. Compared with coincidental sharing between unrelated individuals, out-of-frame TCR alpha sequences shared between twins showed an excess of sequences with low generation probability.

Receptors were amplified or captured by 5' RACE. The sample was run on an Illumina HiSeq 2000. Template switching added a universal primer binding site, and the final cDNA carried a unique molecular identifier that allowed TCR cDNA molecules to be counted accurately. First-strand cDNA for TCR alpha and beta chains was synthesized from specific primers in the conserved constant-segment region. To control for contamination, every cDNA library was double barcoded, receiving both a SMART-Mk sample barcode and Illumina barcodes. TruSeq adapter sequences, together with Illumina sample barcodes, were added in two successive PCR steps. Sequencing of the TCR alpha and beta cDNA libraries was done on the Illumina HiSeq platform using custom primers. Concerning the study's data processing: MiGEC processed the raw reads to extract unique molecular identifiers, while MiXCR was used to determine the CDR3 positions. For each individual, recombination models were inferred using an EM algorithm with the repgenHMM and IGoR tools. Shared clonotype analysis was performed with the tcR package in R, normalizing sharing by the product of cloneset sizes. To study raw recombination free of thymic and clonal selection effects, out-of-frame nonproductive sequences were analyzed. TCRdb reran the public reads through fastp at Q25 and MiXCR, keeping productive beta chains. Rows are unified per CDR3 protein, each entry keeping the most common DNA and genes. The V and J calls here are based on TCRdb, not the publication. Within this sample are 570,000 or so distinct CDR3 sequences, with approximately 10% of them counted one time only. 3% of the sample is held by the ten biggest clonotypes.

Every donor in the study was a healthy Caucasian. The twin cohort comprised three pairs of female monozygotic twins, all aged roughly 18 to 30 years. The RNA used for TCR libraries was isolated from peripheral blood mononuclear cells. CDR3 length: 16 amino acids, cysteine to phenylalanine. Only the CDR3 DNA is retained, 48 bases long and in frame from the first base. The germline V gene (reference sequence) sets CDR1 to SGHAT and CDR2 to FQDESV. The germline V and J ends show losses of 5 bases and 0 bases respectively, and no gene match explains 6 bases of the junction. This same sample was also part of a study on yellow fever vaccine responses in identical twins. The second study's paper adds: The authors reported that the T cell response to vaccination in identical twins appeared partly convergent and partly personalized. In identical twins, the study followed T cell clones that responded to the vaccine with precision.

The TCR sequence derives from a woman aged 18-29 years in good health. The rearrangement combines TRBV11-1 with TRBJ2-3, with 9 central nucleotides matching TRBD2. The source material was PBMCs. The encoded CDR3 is CASSPRTSASTDTQYF. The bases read TGTGCCAGCAGCCCAAGGACTAGCGCTAGCACAGATACGCAGTATTTT.